The next 9 T cell receptor beta chains were all read from a single sample in a study of cytomegalovirus exposure and HLA in healthy donors. With 60 Vbeta and 13 Jbeta primers, the PCR was carried out. Assay: immunoSEQ multiplex PCR; the TCRdb copy retains only in-frame clones and omits some. The table has some 110,000 clones, over 60% seen once. Sequences were obtained from PBMCs. These receptors came from a man aged 55 to 69 in good health and CMV-seropositive.

This clone was detected only a few times. The J gene is TRBJ1-3, the V gene TRBV9; D may be TRBD1 (5 bases). Germline V gene lookup returns CDR1 SGDLS and CDR2 YYNGEE. The CDR3 has 16 residues. The V gene lost 0 bases and the J gene lost 4 bases, with 14 bases spanning the gap. CDR3 coding DNA: TGTGCCAGCAGCGTAGACTCCAGGGTCTCAGGAAACACCATATATTTT. This encodes CASSVDSRVSGNTIYF.

The chain employs TRBV5-6 and TRBJ1-2; D uncertain. With 4 bases removed from V and 5 bases from J, the gap between germline ends came to 12 bases. Germline V CDR1 and CDR2: SGHDT, YYEEEE. The CDR3 runs 13 residues. CDR3 sequence: CASSKERQYGYTF. The CDR3 coding sequence is TGTGCCAGCAGCAAAGAGAGGCAGTATGGCTACACCTTC.

The rearrangement uses TRBV27 and TRBJ2-7, with 7 bases lining up with TRBD1. CDR3 length: 14 residues. V was clipped by 2 bases and J by 4 bases; unmatched bases: 5. Per the germline V gene, CDR1 is MNHEY and CDR2 is SMNVEV (reference sequence). The CDR3 coding sequence is TGTGCCAGCAGTTTAGCCCCACAGGGGTACGAGCAGTACTTC. Translating it yields CASSLAPQGYEQYF.

The rearrangement uses TRBV5-1 and TRBJ2-7, with 8 bases lining up with TRBD2. This CDR3 region has 13 residues. With 5 bases clipped from V and 1 base from J, the junction kept 2 bases outside the gene matches. Germline lookup yields CDR1 SGHRS and CDR2 YFSETQ. CDR3 sequence reads: CASRPGGSYEQYF. The CDR3 nucleotides read TGCGCCAGCAGACCGGGAGGGTCCTACGAGCAGTACTTC.

The genes are TRBV6-5 and TRBJ2-7; 9 bases are a match to TRBD1. The CDR3 extends over 13 amino acids. V gave up 6 bases and J gave up 5 bases; unmatched junction bases: 5. CDR1 is MNHEY and CDR2 is SVGAGI in the germline V gene. This chain's CDR3 is CASSRDRDHEQYF. DNA for the CDR3: TGTGCCAGCAGCAGGGACAGGGACCACGAGCAGTACTTC.

The V call is TRBV14, the J call TRBJ1-2, with D perhaps TRBD1 (5 bases). The CDR3 runs to 15 residues. Germline V gene lookup returns CDR1 SGHDN and CDR2 FVKESK. The ends were cut back, 4 bases at V and 5 bases at J, with 17 bases in the middle. CDR3 protein: CASSRDRDSYYGYTF. The CDR3 nucleotides read TGTGCCAGCAGCCGAGATCGCGACAGCTATTATGGCTACACCTTC.

The chain links TRBV19 to TRBJ2-7; D perhaps matches TRBD1 (6 bases). This CDR3 comprises 18 residues. The V and J ends lost 3 bases and 4 bases respectively, with 25 bases between them. From germline, CDR1 is LNHDA and CDR2 SQIVND (reference sequence). DNA of the CDR3: TGTGCCAGTAGTATCCCCTCCCCCCCGACAGGCCCCCTATACGAGCAGTACTTC. As protein: CASSIPSPPTGPLYEQYF.

The chain is built from TRBV6-1 and TRBJ1-1; TRBD1 is a possible D gene (6 bases). V was pared by 10 bases and J by 1 base, with 13 bases between. CDR1 and CDR2 from the germline V gene are MNHNS and SASEGT. There are 13 residues in the CDR3. The CDR3 loop reads CATRQERNTEAFF. The CDR3 coding sequence is TGTGCCACCAGACAGGAGAGGAACACTGAAGCTTTCTTT.

Note on this clone: The same CDR3 can be traced to other DNA sequences in this sample. The V and J genes are TRBV5-1 and TRBJ2-7; 7 nucleotides align to TRBD1. The germline gives CDR1 SGHRS, CDR2 YFSETQ. The CDR3 runs 14 residues. The ends lost 4 bases at V and 6 bases at J; junction bases unmatched: 10. CDR3 amino acids: CASSDPQGSGEQYF. CDR3 nucleotide sequence: TGCGCCAGCAGCGACCCACAGGGGTCCGGCGAGCAGTACTTC.